This entry lists 11 T cell receptor beta chains sequenced from one sample in a study of blood T cells in healthy people across ages. Then a second PCR, running roughly 7 to 11 cycles, was carried out with a sample-barcoded 5' primer and a J-beta primer mix. Using its own MiXCR run on the 5' RACE reads, TCRdb lists one record per CDR3 protein. The table includes fewer than 1,200,000 distinct CDR3 sequences, about 25% detected once. The data were also submitted as part of a second study, on T cells of mothers and their children.

The sequencing sample was made of blood. The receptors shown here come from a girl aged 2-10 years in good health.

The genes are TRBV5-6 and TRBJ2-5; 9 positions agree with TRBD2. The J call may be faulty, since TRBJ2-1 better matches the DNA end. The CDR3 runs 15 residues. The germline V gene encodes CDR1 SGHDT and CDR2 YYEEEE. CDR3 sequence: CASSLSGGLLNEQFF. The CDR3 DNA follows: TGTGCCAGCAGCCTTAGCGGGGGCCTACTCAATGAGCAGTTCTTC.

This clonotype has just a few counts. This chain uses TRBV12-3 or TRBV12-4 with TRBJ2-1; perhaps D is TRBD1 or TRBD2 (5 bases each). The CDR3 contains 11 residues. With 6 bases removed from V and 10 bases from J, the gap between germline ends came to 10 bases. The CDR3 DNA reads TGTGCCAGCAGACTGGGGGAGGAGCAGTTCTTC. Translated: CASRLGEEQFF.

As regards this clonotype: One end of the junction fails to match germline, which may point to a read error. This chain uses TRBV5-5 with TRBJ1-1; TRBD1 is a possible D gene (5 bases). The CDR3 length is 15 residues. CDR1 and CDR2 (germline): SGHKS, YYEKEE (reference sequence). Here the CDR3 DNA reads TGTGCCAGCAGCTTGTTTGACAGAAGGAACACTGAAGCCTTCTTT. The encoded protein is CASSLFDRRNTEAFF.

The chain links TRBV11-1 to TRBJ2-1; no definite D call. The germline gives CDR1 SGHAT, CDR2 FQDESV (reference sequence). Between the trimmed V and J ends, which lost 4 bases and 10 bases, there was a span of 8 bases. The CDR3 totals 11 residues. CDR3 in amino acids: CASSSIGEQFF. CDR3 nucleotide sequence: TGTGCCAGCAGCTCCATAGGGGAGCAGTTCTTC. The entire variable domain, with the rest obtained from reference TRBV11-1 and TRBJ2-1, is as follows: EAEVAQSPRYKITEKSQAVAFWCDPISGHATLYWYRQILGQGPELLVQFQDESVVDDSQLPKDRFSAERLKGVDSTLKIQPAELGDSAMYLCASSSIGEQFFGPGTRLTVL.

This clonotype was seen more than once but under ten times. The J gene is TRBJ2-2, the V gene TRBV10-3; possibly TRBD1 or TRBD2 for D (5 bases each). Trimming took off 9 bases at V and 3 bases at J, with 20 bases between the two ends. CDR1 is ENHRY, CDR2 SYGVKD, per germline. The CDR3 is 16 residues long. The CDR3 sequence is CAMFGAGAGDTGELFF. In nucleotides, the CDR3 is TGTGCCATGTTCGGGGCTGGGGCCGGGGACACCGGGGAGCTGTTTTTT.

Only a few counts were recorded for this clonotype. The gene calls are TRBV11-2 and TRBJ1-3; D gene uncertain. The CDR3 is made up of 16 amino acids. Trimming shortened V by 6 bases and J by 0 bases, and 15 bases separated the two germline ends. Germline V gene data show CDR1 as SGHAT and CDR2 as FQNNGV. CDR3 coding DNA: TGTGCCAGCAGGATAGATCGAGGATACTCTGGAAACACCATATATTTT. The encoded protein is CASRIDRGYSGNTIYF.

The rearrangement joins TRBV29-1 to TRBJ2-7, with D uncertain. Deletions cut 6 bases from V and 2 bases from J, with 11 bases between. The V gene's germline CDR1 is SQVTM and CDR2 ANQGSEA. The CDR3 consists of 12 residues. The CDR3 protein is CSVGSSTYEQYF. The CDR3 nucleotides are TGCAGCGTCGGCAGCTCTACCTACGAGCAGTACTTC.

The CDR3 region has the DNA TGTGCCACCAGCACACCATGGGAGACCCAGTACTTC. It is translated as CATSTPWETQYF. This rearrangement joins TRBV15 to TRBJ2-5, with D unclear. This CDR3 comprises 12 residues. Trimming cost V 4 bases and J 5 bases, with 8 bases left between them. The germline gives CDR1 LNHNV, CDR2 YYDKDF (reference sequence).

This clonotype has only a few counts. The CDR3, as DNA: TGTGCCAGCAGCTCCTACCGGGACAAGGGGACAGATACGCAGTATTTT. It yields the protein CASSSYRDKGTDTQYF. The rearrangement links TRBV7-9 to TRBJ2-3, with D possibly TRBD1 on 6 matching bases. This CDR3 has 16 amino acids. V was trimmed by 4 bases and J by 3 bases, leaving 17 bases between them. Looked up from germline, CDR1 is SEHNR and CDR2 is FQNEAQ (reference sequence).

This chain uses TRBV7-9 with TRBJ2-5, with no clear D. Trimming took 3 bases from V and 5 from J, leaving 16 bases between them. Germline loops: CDR1 SEHNR, CDR2 FQNEAQ (reference sequence). The CDR3 loop spans 15 amino acids. In DNA form, the CDR3 reads TGTGCCAGCAGCTTGGTGGCTGGGCGATTGGAGACCCAGTACTTC. Amino acid sequence: CASSLVAGRLETQYF. The whole variable domain, filled in from reference TRBV7-9 and TRBJ2-5, reads DTGVSQNPRHKITKRGQNVTFRCDPISEHNRLYWYRQTLGQGPEFLTYFQNEAQLEKSRLLSDRFSAERPKGSFSTLEIQRTEQGDSAMYLCASSLVAGRLETQYFGPGTRLLVL.

The chain employs TRBV5-1 and TRBJ1-1; D gene uncertain. CDR3 length: 13 residues. V was shortened by 4 bases and J by 4 bases, with 11 bases between the two germline ends. Germline CDR1 reads SGHRS; CDR2 reads YFSETQ. The CDR3 DNA is TGCGCCAGCAGCCTCAACAGTATCACTGAAGCTTTCTTT. Its translation is CASSLNSITEAFF.